Listed here are 7 T cell receptor beta chains from one sample, sequenced in a study of Graves' ophthalmopathy and Graves' hyperthyroidism. From RNA, the CDR3 regions of TCR beta chains were amplified and sequenced. Scientists carried out first-round RT-PCR using HTBI primers and then a second-round multiplex PCR. TCRdb called the multiplex PCR reads again in MiXCR, with one record for every CDR3 protein. The repertoire consists of about 380,000 distinct CDR3 sequences, with 15% occurring once and the leading ten covering 5.5% to 7%. The specimen sequenced was peripheral blood. The source of these receptors is a woman between 18 and 30 years old with stable Graves' hyperthyroidism.

This clonotype was seen many times. This chain uses TRBV6-1 with TRBJ2-4; TRBD2 is a possible D gene (5 bases). From germline, CDR1 is MNHNS and CDR2 SASEGT. This CDR3 spans 15 amino acids. V lost 4 bases and J 3 bases, leaving 13 bases between the germline ends. CDR3 sequence: CASSARGEGKNIQYF. The CDR3 region has the DNA TGTGCCAGCAGTGCGCGTGGTGAGGGCAAAAACATTCAGTACTTC.

The rearrangement uses TRBV4-3 and TRBJ1-6; D is undetermined. CDR1 and CDR2 from the germline V gene are LGHNA and YSLEER. Trimming cost V 3 bases and J 3 bases, with 6 bases left between them. This CDR3 has 14 residues. DNA of the CDR3: TGCGCCAGCAGCCATCAAGACTATAATTCACCCCTCCACTTT. Its translation: CASSHQDYNSPLHF.

This clonotype was seen many times. The V and J genes are TRBV15 and TRBJ2-2; D might be TRBD1 or TRBD2, each matching 5 bases. Germline V gene data show CDR1 as LNHNV and CDR2 as YYDKDF (reference sequence). V was shortened by 0 bases and J by 9 bases, with 17 bases between the two germline ends. CDR3 length: 16 amino acids. The CDR3, as DNA: TGTGCCACCAGCAGAGATCTGGGGACCGGTGGCCGGGAGCTGTTTTTT. This translates into CATSRDLGTGGRELFF.

This chain uses TRBV28 with TRBJ2-7; D tentatively fits TRBD1 or TRBD2 (6 bases each). The length of the CDR3 is 17 residues. With 6 bases removed from V and 0 bases from J, the gap between germline ends came to 21 bases. Germline V gives CDR1 MDHEN, CDR2 SYDVKM. CDR3 loop: CASSSSWGADASYEQYF. CDR3 nucleotides: TGTGCCAGCAGCTCCTCCTGGGGGGCCGACGCCTCCTACGAGCAGTACTTC.

The V call is TRBV12-3 or TRBV12-4, the J call TRBJ2-7; 9 nucleotides align to TRBD2. V lost 6 bases and J lost 6; bases outside the gene matches: 12. The CDR3 spans 15 residues. As DNA, the CDR3 is TGTGCCAGCAGCCCCCTAGCGGGATACGTCGGCGAGCAGTACTTC. It encodes CASSPLAGYVGEQYF.

V and J are TRBV4-1 and TRBJ1-2; TRBD1 matches at 9 bases. V lost 0 bases to trimming and J lost 4 bases; unmatched junction nucleotides: 9. The CDR3 spans 17 residues. CDR1 is MGHRA and CDR2 is YSYEKL in the germline V gene. The CDR3 loop reads CASSQDQGQGPVYGYTF. DNA for the CDR3: TGCGCCAGCAGCCAAGATCAAGGACAGGGGCCAGTCTATGGCTACACCTTC.

This sequence joins TRBV4-1 and TRBJ2-4; D is possibly TRBD2 (6 bases). This CDR3 contains 16 residues. Germline V gene data show CDR1 as MGHRA and CDR2 as YSYEKL. V lost 1 base to trimming and J lost 2 bases, with 12 bases between them. The DNA of the CDR3 is TGCGCCAGCAGCCAAGGGGCGGGGAGGTCCAAAAACATTCAGTACTTC. It encodes CASSQGAGRSKNIQYF.